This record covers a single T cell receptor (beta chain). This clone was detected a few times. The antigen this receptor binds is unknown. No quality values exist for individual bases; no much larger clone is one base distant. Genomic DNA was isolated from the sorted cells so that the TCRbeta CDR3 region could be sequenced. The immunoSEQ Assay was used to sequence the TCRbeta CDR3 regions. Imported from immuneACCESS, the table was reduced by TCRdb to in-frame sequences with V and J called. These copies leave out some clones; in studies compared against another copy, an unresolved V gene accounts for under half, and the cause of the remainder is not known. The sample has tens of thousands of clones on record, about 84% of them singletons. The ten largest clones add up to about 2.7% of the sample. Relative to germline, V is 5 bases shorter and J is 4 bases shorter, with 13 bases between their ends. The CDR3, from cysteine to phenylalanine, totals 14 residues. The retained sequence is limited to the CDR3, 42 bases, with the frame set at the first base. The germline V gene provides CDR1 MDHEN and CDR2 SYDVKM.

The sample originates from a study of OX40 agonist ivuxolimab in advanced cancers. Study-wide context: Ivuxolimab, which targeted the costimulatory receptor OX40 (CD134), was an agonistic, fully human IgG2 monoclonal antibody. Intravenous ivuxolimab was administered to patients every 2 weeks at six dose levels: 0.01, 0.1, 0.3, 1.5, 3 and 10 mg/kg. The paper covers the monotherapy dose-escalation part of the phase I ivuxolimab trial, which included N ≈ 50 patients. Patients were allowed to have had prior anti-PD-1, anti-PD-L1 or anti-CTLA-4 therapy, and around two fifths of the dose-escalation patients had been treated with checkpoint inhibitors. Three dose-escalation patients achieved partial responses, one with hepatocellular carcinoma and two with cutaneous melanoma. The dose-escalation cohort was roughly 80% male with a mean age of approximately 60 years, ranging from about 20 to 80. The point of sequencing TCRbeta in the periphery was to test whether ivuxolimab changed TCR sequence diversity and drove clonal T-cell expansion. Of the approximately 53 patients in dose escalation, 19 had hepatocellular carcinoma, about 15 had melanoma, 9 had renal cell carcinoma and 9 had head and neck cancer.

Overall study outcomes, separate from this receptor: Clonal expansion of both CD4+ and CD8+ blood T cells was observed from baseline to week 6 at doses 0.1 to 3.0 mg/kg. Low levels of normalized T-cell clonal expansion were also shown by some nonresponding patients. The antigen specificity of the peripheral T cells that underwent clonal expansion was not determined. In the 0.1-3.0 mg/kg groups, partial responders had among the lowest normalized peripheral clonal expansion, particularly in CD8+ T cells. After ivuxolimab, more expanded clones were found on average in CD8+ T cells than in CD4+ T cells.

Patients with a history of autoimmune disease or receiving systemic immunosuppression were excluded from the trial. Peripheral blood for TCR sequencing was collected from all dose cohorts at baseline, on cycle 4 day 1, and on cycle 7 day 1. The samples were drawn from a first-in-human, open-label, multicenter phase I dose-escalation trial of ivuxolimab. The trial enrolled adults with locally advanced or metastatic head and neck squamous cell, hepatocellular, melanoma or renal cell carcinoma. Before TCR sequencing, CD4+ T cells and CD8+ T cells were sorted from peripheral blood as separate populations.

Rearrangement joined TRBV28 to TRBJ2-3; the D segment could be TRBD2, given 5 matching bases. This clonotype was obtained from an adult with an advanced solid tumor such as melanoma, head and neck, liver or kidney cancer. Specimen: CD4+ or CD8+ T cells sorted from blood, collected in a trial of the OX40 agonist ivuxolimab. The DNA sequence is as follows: TGTGCCAGCAGTGATCGGCGGCGGGCAGATACGCAGTATTTT. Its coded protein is CASSDRRRADTQYF.